This TCR beta chain originates from a study of technical replicates of blood from four donors (dated by TCRdb to 2016 to 2017). To prepare the library, the immunoSEQ multiplex PCR assay was applied. This is the immuneACCESS table as TCRdb keeps it, with only in-frame sequences that have V and J called. A part of the clones is gone; compared with another copy, unresolved V genes explain less than half, and the rest is unexplained. The sample table records tens of thousands of clones; just over 90% of these occur just once. The biggest ten clones account for roughly 0.25% of the sample. As for this clone: There is no known antigen for this receptor. Base quality data are lacking; no much larger clone is found one base away.

The cysteine opens and the phenylalanine closes a CDR3 of 14 amino acids. This entry keeps only the CDR3 DNA: 42 bases, framed from base 1. Trimmed from V: 6 bases; trimmed from J: 3 bases; junction bases lacking a gene match: 2. Sequences MDHEN (CDR1) and SYDVKM (CDR2) are obtained from the germline V gene. The sequence derives from a human donor in good health. Sequenced input: T cells isolated from PBMCs. Recombination linked TRBV28 to TRBJ2-1; TRBD2 lines up with 10 middle nucleotides. The DNA is TGTGCCAGCAGACTAGCGGGGCACTACAATGAGCAGTTCTTC. The translation is CASRLAGHYNEQFF. Extended through the reference TRBV28 and TRBJ2-1 proteins, this CDR3 yields the full variable domain: DVKVTQSSRYLVKRTGEKVFLECVQDMDHENMFWYRQDPGLGLRLIYFSYDVKMKEKGDIPEGYSVSREKKERFSLILESASTNQTSMYLCASRLAGHYNEQFFGPGTRLTVL.